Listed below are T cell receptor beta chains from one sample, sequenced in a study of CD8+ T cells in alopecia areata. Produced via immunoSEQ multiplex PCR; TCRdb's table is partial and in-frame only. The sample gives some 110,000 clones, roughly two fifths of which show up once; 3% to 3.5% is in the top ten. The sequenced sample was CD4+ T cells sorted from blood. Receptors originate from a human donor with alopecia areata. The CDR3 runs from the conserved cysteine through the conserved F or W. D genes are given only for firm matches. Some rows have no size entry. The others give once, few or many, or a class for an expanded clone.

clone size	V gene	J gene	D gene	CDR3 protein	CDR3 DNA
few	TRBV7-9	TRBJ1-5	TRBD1	CASSSGTGAQHF	TGTGCCAGCAGCTCCGGGACAGGGGCCCAGCATTTT
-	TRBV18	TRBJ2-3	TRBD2	CASSRTSGTDTQYF	TGTGCCAGCTCCCGGACTAGCGGGACAGATACGCAGTATTTT
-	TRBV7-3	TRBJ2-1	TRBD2	CASSSSGSYNEQFF	TGTGCCAGCAGCTCGAGCGGGAGCTACAATGAGCAGTTCTTC
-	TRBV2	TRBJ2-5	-	CASMAGQIQETQYF	TGTGCCAGCATGGCGGGACAAATACAAGAGACCCAGTACTTC
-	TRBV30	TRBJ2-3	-	CAWSPSLVTDTQYF	TGTGCCTGGAGTCCCTCTCTAGTCACAGATACGCAGTATTTT
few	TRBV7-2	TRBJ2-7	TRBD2	CASSLGTSRIEQYF	TGTGCCAGCAGCTTGGGGACTAGCAGGATCGAGCAGTACTTC
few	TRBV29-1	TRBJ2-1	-	CSVDMSSYNEQFF	TGCAGCGTTGATATGAGCTCCTACAATGAGCAGTTCTTC
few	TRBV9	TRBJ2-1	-	CASSRGAEQFF	TGTGCCAGCAGCCGGGGGGCCGAGCAGTTCTTC
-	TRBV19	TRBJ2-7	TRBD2	CASSREAGLSYEQYF	TGTGCCAGTAGTCGGGAAGCGGGACTTTCCTACGAGCAGTACTTC
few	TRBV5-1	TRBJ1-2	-	CASSFEGPGYTF	TGCGCCAGCAGCTTCGAGGGACCAGGCTACACCTTC
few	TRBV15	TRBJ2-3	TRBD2	CATSRGAVAGGLDTQYF	TGTGCCACCAGCAGAGGGGCTGTTGCGGGAGGGTTAGATACGCAGTATTTT
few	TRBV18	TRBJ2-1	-	CASSPGSGDEQFF	TGTGCCAGCTCACCTGGCTCCGGCGATGAGCAGTTCTTC
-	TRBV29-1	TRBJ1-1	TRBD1	CSVNRGPNTEAFF	TGCAGCGTAAACAGGGGCCCGAACACTGAAGCTTTCTTT
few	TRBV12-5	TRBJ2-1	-	CASGPNYNEQFF	TGTGCTAGTGGTCCGAACTACAATGAGCAGTTCTTC
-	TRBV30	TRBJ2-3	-	CAWSVSSFTQYF	TGTGCCTGGAGTGTATCATCCTTCACGCAGTATTTT
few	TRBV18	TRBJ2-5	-	CASSPRETQYF	TGTGCCAGCTCACCAAGAGAGACCCAGTACTTC
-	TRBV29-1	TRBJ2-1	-	CSVRGGLTNEQFF	TGCAGCGTCCGTGGAGGACTAACTAATGAGCAGTTCTTC
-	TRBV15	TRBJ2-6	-	CATSRGGDSGANVLTF	TGTGCCACCAGCAGAGGGGGGGACTCTGGGGCCAACGTCCTGACTTTC
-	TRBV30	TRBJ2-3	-	CAWVGKGASTDTQYF	TGTGCCTGGGTGGGTAAAGGTGCTAGCACAGATACGCAGTATTTT
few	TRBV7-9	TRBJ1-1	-	CASSKGQPSLGTEAFF	TGTGCCAGCAGCAAAGGGCAGCCTTCCCTCGGGACTGAAGCTTTCTTT
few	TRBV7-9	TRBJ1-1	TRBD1	CASSPRIPGQGTNTEAFF	TGTGCCAGCAGCCCCCGCATTCCCGGACAGGGGACGAACACTGAAGCTTTCTTT
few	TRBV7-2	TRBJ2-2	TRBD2	CASSFRGAGDTGELFF	TGTGCCAGCAGCTTCCGCGGGGCGGGAGACACCGGGGAGCTGTTTTTT
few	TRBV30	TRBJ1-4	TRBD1	CAWTYGQGREKLFF	TGTGCCTGGACCTATGGACAGGGACGAGAAAAACTGTTTTTT
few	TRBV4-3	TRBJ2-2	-	CASSQGVSGASTGELFF	TGCGCCAGCAGCCAAGGGGTCTCAGGGGCCTCCACCGGGGAGCTGTTTTTT